The clone carrying this T cell receptor beta chain has more than one count but fewer than ten. The antigen is not known. The source of the sample is a study of response to subunit inactivated influenza vaccine. Study-level results: Few additional T cells are recruited per seasonal influenza vaccination, authors suggested.

The V end lost 2 bases, the J end lost 6 bases, and 13 bases lay between the germline ends. The CDR3 totals 14 residues. Per the germline V gene, CDR1 is LGHDT and CDR2 is YNNKEL (reference sequence). TCRdb reanalysed the RT-PCR reads using MiXCR and keeps one entry per CDR3 protein. The table lists 450,000 to 600,000 distinct CDR3 sequences, under 9% of them singletons. Specimen: PBMCs from blood, collected about 24 months after vaccination. This chain joins TRBV3-1 and TRBJ1-2; D might be TRBD1 (5 bases). This receptor was identified in a man between 45 and 75 years old who received an inactivated influenza vaccine. For the CDR3, the DNA is TGTGCCAGCAGCCAACGCCCGGGGGGACATGGCTACACCTTC. Amino acid sequence: CASSQRPGGHGYTF.